Listed below are T cell receptor beta chains from one sample, sequenced in a study of PD-L1 blockade in urothelial cancer. Using immunoSEQ multiplex PCR, the repertoire was profiled, and TCRdb retains in-frame clones only, with some absent. This table has 15,000 to 20,000 clones, roughly 90% appearing once. The sample was PBMCs, taken around atezolizumab (anti-PD-L1) treatment. Receptors originate from a man aged 45-65 years with urothelial cancer. Both conserved end residues are part of each CDR3. D genes are given only for firm matches. Clone size is stated in some rows and not others, as once, few, many or a class when expanded.

>TRBJ2-1|TRBD2|-|TRBV7-2
CASSRDQLAGYHNEQFF
TGTGCCAGCAGTCGCGATCAACTAGCGGGATACCACAATGAGCAGTTCTTC
>TRBJ2-5|-|-|TRBV5-1
CASSLGAREQETQYF
TGCGCCAGCAGCTTGGGGGCCAGGGAACAAGAGACCCAGTACTTC
>TRBJ2-3|TRBD2|-|TRBV4-3
CASSQGWGLAGGADTQYF
TGCGCCAGCAGCCAAGGATGGGGACTAGCGGGAGGGGCGGATACGCAGTATTTT
>TRBJ2-3|TRBD2|-|TRBV29-1
CSVVAGGVTDTQYF
TGCAGCGTTGTAGCGGGAGGGGTGACAGATACGCAGTATTTT
>TRBJ2-1|TRBD2|-|TRBV14
CASSRPGLAGEGEQFF
TGTGCCAGCAGCCGCCCGGGACTAGCGGGAGAGGGTGAGCAGTTCTTC
>TRBJ1-5|-|-|TRBV2
CASSRQVPSQPQHF
TGTGCCAGCAGTAGACAGGTCCCCAGTCAGCCCCAGCATTTT
>TRBJ2-3|TRBD2|-|TRBV7-2
CASSLFGLAGVLGTQYF
TGTGCCAGCAGTCTCTTTGGACTAGCGGGAGTTCTGGGTACGCAGTATTTT
>TRBJ2-1|TRBD1|-|TRBV28
CASSSRGRGDEQFF
TGTGCCAGCAGTTCCAGGGGGCGAGGCGATGAGCAGTTCTTC
>TRBJ1-4|-|-|TRBV18
CASSPLEGGEKLFF
TGTGCCAGCTCACCACTTGAGGGCGGTGAAAAACTGTTTTTT
>TRBJ2-3|-|-|TRBV7-2
CASSLVKSTDTQYF
TGTGCCAGCAGCTTAGTTAAAAGCACAGATACGCAGTATTTT
>TRBJ2-7|TRBD1|-|TRBV5-1
CASSLGDSAASYEQYF
TGCGCCAGCAGCTTGGGGGACAGTGCCGCCTCCTACGAGCAGTACTTC
>TRBJ2-5|TRBD1|-|TRBV5-1
CASSVDRRETQYF
TGCGCCAGCAGCGTGGACAGGCGAGAGACCCAGTACTTC
>TRBJ1-3|-|-|TRBV29-1
CSVALGTHSGNTIYF
TGCAGCGTTGCCTTGGGGACACACTCTGGAAACACCATATATTTT
>TRBJ1-1|-|-|TRBV10-1
CASSAGNTEAFF
TGCGCCAGCAGTGCAGGGAACACTGAAGCTTTCTTT
>TRBJ2-3|TRBD2|-|TRBV5-4
CASSPATARGGDTQYF
TGTGCCAGCAGCCCGGCAACAGCCCGGGGGGGAGATACGCAGTATTTT
>TRBJ2-3|-|-|TRBV9
CASSVPGTKSQLAFGTDTQYF
TGTGCCAGCAGCGTACCCGGCACCAAGTCACAGCTAGCGTTCGGCACAGATACGCAGTATTTT
>TRBJ2-1|TRBD2|-|TRBV19
CASSIGTSGMDEQFF
TGTGCCAGTAGTATAGGAACTAGCGGGATGGATGAGCAGTTCTTC
>TRBJ2-2|TRBD1|-|TRBV6-5
CASNRGSTGELFF
TGTGCCAGCAACAGGGGTAGCACCGGGGAGCTGTTTTTT
>TRBJ2-6|TRBD1|-|TRBV7-6
CASSFGTGQGAGANVLTF
TGTGCCAGCAGCTTCGGAACTGGACAGGGGGCTGGGGCCAACGTCCTGACTTTC
>TRBJ1-2|-|-|TRBV27
CASSLNVRGSRGSGYTF
TGTGCCAGCAGTTTGAACGTCCGCGGGTCCAGGGGAAGTGGCTACACCTTC
>TRBJ2-7|TRBD1|-|TRBV2
CASTIDRGPSREQYF
TGTGCCAGCACCATTGACAGGGGGCCAAGTAGGGAGCAGTACTTC
>TRBJ2-3|TRBD2|-|TRBV6-5
CASSSGLAADTQYF
TGTGCCAGCAGTTCGGGACTAGCGGCAGATACGCAGTATTTT
>TRBJ2-1|-|-|TRBV7-2
CASSGGINEQFF
TGTGCCAGCAGCGGGGGGATCAATGAGCAGTTCTTC
>TRBJ2-1|TRBD2|-|TRBV9
CASSSGLADNEQFF
TGTGCCAGCAGCTCGGGACTAGCGGACAATGAGCAGTTCTTC
>TRBJ1-2|TRBD1|once|TRBV6-5
CASSLQGGANGYTF
TGTGCCAGCAGTTTACAGGGGGGGGCAAACGGCTACACCTTC
>TRBJ1-6|-|-|TRBV6-4
CASSARWGDNSPLHF
TGTGCCAGCAGTGCCCGTTGGGGAGATAATTCACCCCTCCACTTT
>TRBJ2-1|-|-|TRBV28
CASSHQLPSRYNEQFF
TGTGCCAGCAGTCATCAACTCCCCTCACGCTACAATGAGCAGTTCTTC
>TRBJ2-5|-|-|TRBV5-6
CASSPQHREGETQYF
TGTGCCAGCAGCCCACAACACAGGGAGGGAGAGACCCAGTACTTC
>TRBJ2-7|-|-|TRBV6-6
CASSYGQNTYEQYF
TGTGCCAGCAGTTACGGACAGAATACCTACGAGCAGTACTTC
>TRBJ2-1|-|-|TRBV5-1
CASSLAENVYNEQFF
TGCGCCAGCAGCTTGGCCGAGAACGTCTACAATGAGCAGTTCTTC
>TRBJ2-7|TRBD2|-|TRBV7-2
CASRLALTYEQYF
TGTGCCAGTCGACTAGCGCTGACCTACGAGCAGTACTTC
>TRBJ2-3|TRBD2|-|TRBV9
CASSARTSGISDTQYF
TGTGCCAGCAGCGCTAGGACTAGCGGGATTTCAGATACGCAGTATTTT
>TRBJ1-2|-|few|TRBV18
CASIIALHIREYGYTF
TGTGCCAGCATCATAGCCCTTCACATCCGAGAGTATGGCTACACCTTC
>TRBJ1-2|-|-|TRBV19
CASSIRGGEGYTF
TGTGCCAGTAGTATCCGGGGAGGGGAAGGCTACACCTTC
>TRBJ1-2|-|few|TRBV5-6
CASSLIADGYTF
TGTGCCAGCAGCTTGATAGCTGACGGCTACACCTTC
>TRBJ1-4|TRBD1|once|TRBV25-1
CASSVSGTGSEKLFF
TGTGCCAGCAGTGTCTCCGGGACAGGGTCCGAAAAACTGTTTTTT
>TRBJ2-1|TRBD2|-|TRBV6-5
CASSYSRSGGPGEQFF
TGTGCCAGCAGTTACTCGAGAAGCGGGGGGCCAGGGGAGCAGTTCTTC
>TRBJ1-6|-|-|TRBV6-5
CASSYSTPRGGSPLHF
TGTGCCAGCAGTTACTCAACCCCCCGGGGGGGTTCACCCCTCCACTTT
>TRBJ2-1|-|-|TRBV5-1
CASSLSPSYNEQFF
TGCGCCAGCAGCTTGAGCCCCTCCTACAATGAGCAGTTCTTC
>TRBJ2-2|TRBD2|-|TRBV6-1
CASSEPTSGTGELFF
TGTGCCAGCAGTGAACCGACTAGCGGCACCGGGGAGCTGTTTTTT
>TRBJ1-1|TRBD1|-|TRBV11-2
CASSSDYDRENTEAFF
TGTGCCAGCAGCTCTGACTACGACAGGGAAAACACTGAAGCTTTCTTT
>TRBJ2-7|TRBD2|-|TRBV5-6
CASSRRGVAGSYEQYF
TGTGCCAGCAGCCGAAGGGGGGTAGCGGGGTCCTACGAGCAGTACTTC
>TRBJ2-5|-|-|TRBV7-2
CASSLLNRGGETQYF
TGTGCCAGCAGCTTGTTAAACAGGGGAGGAGAGACCCAGTACTTC
>TRBJ2-7|TRBD1|-|TRBV2
CASSRQGRIYEQYF
TGTGCCAGCAGTAGACAGGGGAGGATCTACGAGCAGTACTTC
>TRBJ2-6|TRBD1|-|TRBV30
CAWQGAGGANVLTF
TGTGCCTGGCAGGGGGCCGGTGGGGCCAACGTCCTGACTTTC
>TRBJ1-2|-|-|TRBV4-1
CASSPREGSAFYGYTF
TGCGCCAGCAGCCCCAGGGAGGGGTCCGCGTTCTATGGCTACACCTTC
>TRBJ1-6|-|-|TRBV30
CAWSVRGGVPNSPLHF
TGTGCCTGGAGTGTACGTGGGGGGGTTCCGAATTCACCCCTCCACTTT
>TRBJ2-5|-|-|TRBV25-1
CASSEIGGRETQYF
TGTGCCAGCAGTGAGATCGGGGGGCGAGAGACCCAGTACTTC
>TRBJ1-6|-|few|TRBV6-1
CASSEAVYSPLHF
TGTGCCAGCAGTGAAGCCGTTTATTCACCCCTCCACTTT
>TRBJ2-1|TRBD1|-|TRBV27
CASTTGQGGNEQFF
TGTGCCAGCACTACGGGACAGGGGGGCAATGAGCAGTTCTTC
>TRBJ2-1|TRBD2|-|TRBV6-1
CASKSSGRGNEQFF
TGTGCCAGCAAATCTAGCGGGAGAGGGAATGAGCAGTTCTTC
>TRBJ2-1|-|medium-sized|TRBV29-1
CSVEVLALRDEQFF
TGCAGCGTTGAAGTACTAGCCCTAAGGGATGAGCAGTTCTTC
>TRBJ2-2|TRBD1|-|TRBV6-5
CASSDRVTGELFF
TGTGCCAGCAGTGACAGGGTCACCGGGGAGCTGTTTTTT
>TRBJ1-1|-|-|TRBV7-2
CASSLSAGDTEAFF
TGTGCCAGCAGCTTAAGCGCGGGGGACACTGAAGCTTTCTTT
>TRBJ1-2|-|-|TRBV5-8
CAYKGQANYGYTF
TGTGCCTATAAGGGGCAGGCGAACTATGGCTACACCTTC